This T cell receptor (beta chain) was captured by sequencing in a study of blood T cell repertoires in COVID-19 (dated by TCRdb to the early 2020s). Context from the whole study: Collaborator samples came from the United States, Italy and Spain and covered acute and convalescent phases of COVID-19. The sample metadata nearly always contained a de-identified subject ID, COVID-19 status, age in years and sex. The material from the prospective study consisted of cDNA or gDNA derived from T cells, B-cell-depleted T cells, or PBMCs. Where HLA class I and class II types were available, the types were taken from metadata supplied by the sample provider, not from assay-based typing. Subjects who had been exposed to COVID-19, were actively infected with it, or had recovered from it provided the deeply sampled blood TCRbeta repertoires that made up the dataset. Samples came from the ongoing ImmuneRACE study (first 160 participants) plus 1,254 subjects from 6 global collaborators. The repertoires were made available in a free public database intended to serve as a resource for research on the immune response to SARS-CoV-2.

Whole blood was collected in K2EDTA tubes by collaborating institutions according to the institutions' own protocols. For TCRbeta analysis, collaborators shipped samples as frozen whole blood, isolated PBMCs, or DNA extracted from either of those sample types. TCRbeta CDR3 regions were amplified from genomic DNA by means of the immunoSEQ Assay, a bias-controlled multiplex PCR. As for the authors' bioinformatics: Nucleated cell counts per sample were estimated from amplification of reference gene primers within the assay. Sequence reads were collapsed and filtered to measure the absolute abundance of every unique TCRbeta CDR3 rearrangement. Productive Simpson clonality was computed per sample as the square root of Simpson's diversity index over productive rearrangements. Sourced from immuneACCESS, this table was stored by TCRdb with only in-frame sequences that have V and J called. A share of the clones is absent; for the studies checked, an unresolved V gene accounts for under half, and the remainder has no known explanation. For V, J and clone size, that table is used; D and trimming come from the DNA. This sample lists about 140,000 clones; roughly 90% were detected once. About 10% of the sample is in the top ten clones.

Concerning this clone: It lacks a known antigen. No much larger clonotype is one base removed from it; base qualities were not supplied.

At the junction V is shortened by 3 bases and J by 0 bases, with 12 bases in between. From cysteine to phenylalanine, the CDR3 is 16 amino acids long. Of the read, only the CDR3 DNA is kept; its 48 bases are in frame from base 1. CDR1 and CDR2, looked up from the germline V gene (reference sequence), are MNHEY and SMNVEV. Overall study outcomes, separate from this receptor: The quantity of clinical and demographic metadata differed by source and by participant and was supplied without curation.

In this chain, TRBV27 is recombined with TRBJ2-4; no confident D gene assignment can be made. The specimen sequenced was peripheral blood. The source is a man in his fifties or sixties with active or convalescent COVID-19. The sequenced DNA is TGTGCCAGCAGTTTGAGAGAGTCCCTAGCCAAAAACATTCAGTACTTC. Its coded protein is CASSLRESLAKNIQYF.